This entry concerns a single TCR beta chain. The germline V and J ends were trimmed by 1 base and 0 bases, with 16 bases remaining between them. Germline V gene lookup returns CDR1 LNHDA and CDR2 SQIVND (reference sequence). This CDR3 contains 18 residues. Produced via immunoSEQ multiplex PCR; TCRdb's table is partial and in-frame only. The sample records 200,000 to 250,000 clones, less than 90% being singletons. This entry comes from a study of blood T cell repertoires in COVID-19. The overall study: PBMCs, B-cell-depleted T cells, or T cells provided the cDNA or gDNA that made up the material.

Across 20 to 25 US areas, participants ranged in age from about 18 to 90 years. Cohorts were assigned according to the clinical history that participants reported. The chain combines TRBV19 with TRBJ1-3, with D maybe TRBD1 (5 bases). The TCR comes from a woman aged 40-49 years who had recovered from COVID-19. Sequenced material: PBMCs or T cells enriched from blood (not recorded which). This CDR3 is CASSIGRYDSFSGNTIYF. Written as DNA, the CDR3 is TGTGCCAGTAGTATAGGACGGTACGACAGCTTCTCTGGAAACACCATATATTTT.